Following are 22 T cell receptor beta chains from one sample sequenced in a study of cytomegalovirus exposure and HLA in healthy donors. The primer mix had 60 Vbeta and 13 Jbeta primers. The repertoire was sequenced with immunoSEQ multiplex PCR; TCRdb's copy has only in-frame clones and lacks some. The data contain over 130,000 clones, about 85% of them singletons. Sequenced sample: PBMCs. All receptors derive from a human donor in good health.

This rearrangement joins TRBV25-1 to TRBJ1-4; D remains ambiguous. This CDR3 is built from 14 residues. CDR1 MGHDK and CDR2 SYGVNS come from the germline V gene. The V and J ends lost 5 bases and 0 bases respectively, with 7 bases between them. DNA for the CDR3: TGTGCCAGCAGTCGGGGAGCAACTAATGAAAAACTGTTTTTT. It yields the protein CASSRGATNEKLFF.

The V and J genes are TRBV14 and TRBJ1-1, with TRBD1 as a possible D gene (5 bases). Germline loops: CDR1 SGHDN, CDR2 FVKESK. The V end was cut by 4 bases, the J end by 1 base, with 7 bases between. The CDR3 has 13 residues. The CDR3 loop reads CASSLQGNTEAFF. The DNA for the CDR3 is TGTGCCAGCAGCCTTCAGGGGAACACTGAAGCTTTCTTT.

The gene calls are TRBV18 and TRBJ1-5; D may be TRBD1 (6 bases). Germline CDR1 KGHSH, CDR2 LQKENI. The CDR3 consists of 16 residues. With 3 bases removed from V and 4 bases from J, the gap between germline ends came to 16 bases. The CDR3 here is CASSPSEGVRNQPQHF. CDR3 DNA sequence: TGTGCCAGCTCACCCTCCGAGGGGGTTAGGAATCAGCCCCAGCATTTT. Drawing the rest from reference TRBV18 and TRBJ1-5, the complete variable domain is NAGVMQNPRHLVRRRGQEARLRCSPMKGHSHVYWYRQLPEEGLKFMVYLQKENIIDESGMPKERFSAEFPKEGPSILRIQQVVRGDSAAYFCASSPSEGVRNQPQHFGDGTRLSIL.

This chain joins TRBV6-5 and TRBJ2-7, with D perhaps matching TRBD1 (6 bases). This CDR3 region has 14 residues. Per the germline V gene, CDR1 is MNHEY and CDR2 is SVGAGI. Trimming took 6 bases from V and 2 from J, leaving 14 bases between them. The CDR3 region has the DNA TGTGCCAGCAGATCTGGGGGCTCAACCTACGAGCAGTACTTC. Translation: CASRSGGSTYEQYF.

This clone was recorded a few times. The chain combines TRBV6-6 with TRBJ1-5; possible D gene TRBD1, 6 bases. The germline CDR1 and CDR2 sequences are MNHNY and SVGAGI (reference sequence). Trimming took 4 bases from V and 7 from J, leaving 17 bases between them. This CDR3 is built from 15 residues. CDR3 nucleotides: TGTGCCAGCAGTTTGTCGGCAGGGGCAGGACAGCCCCAGCATTTT. Protein sequence: CASSLSAGAGQPQHF.

This clone was detected a few times. The chain employs TRBV5-1 and TRBJ2-3, with 7 bases fitting TRBD2. V dropped 1 base and J dropped 5; count of bases not matched to a gene: 7. Germline CDR1 is SGHRS and CDR2 is YFSETQ. The CDR3 totals 15 residues. The CDR3 region has the DNA TGCGCCAGCAGCTTGTTGGAGGGGAGGGGAGATACGCAGTATTTT. Protein product: CASSLLEGRGDTQYF.

The chain links TRBV2 to TRBJ1-3; D call uncertain. Trimming took off 10 bases at V and 0 bases at J, with 10 bases between the two ends. Germline V gene data show CDR1 as SNHLY and CDR2 as FYNNEI. The CDR3 sequence is 13 residues long. The CDR3 loop reads CATYRDSGNTIYF. The CDR3 bases are TGTGCCACCTACAGAGACTCTGGAAACACCATATATTTT.

This chain uses TRBV19 with TRBJ2-1; TRBD2 matches 14 bases. The trim removed 7 bases at V and 9 bases at J, leaving 5 bases unmatched. This CDR3 comprises 14 residues. CDR1 is LNHDA, CDR2 SQIVND, per germline (reference sequence). DNA of the CDR3: TGTGCCAGTACCTCGGGACTAGCGGGAGCTGAGCAGTTCTTC. Translated: CASTSGLAGAEQFF.

The chain combines TRBV2 with TRBJ2-3; no definite D call. From germline, CDR1 is SNHLY and CDR2 FYNNEI. V lost 3 bases to trimming and J lost 1 base, with 11 bases between them. This CDR3 contains 15 residues. The CDR3 loop reads CASSDVGEGTDTQYF. The CDR3 DNA follows: TGTGCCAGCAGTGACGTCGGTGAGGGCACAGATACGCAGTATTTT.

The gene calls are TRBV14 and TRBJ2-7; D may be TRBD1 (6 bases). The CDR3 is 13 amino acids. The germline V gene encodes CDR1 SGHDN and CDR2 FVKESK. V dropped 4 bases and J dropped 5 bases, with 12 bases sitting between them. In DNA, the CDR3 is TGTGCCAGCAGCCCAGGGGCGTTCGACGAGCAGTACTTC. Its translation is CASSPGAFDEQYF.

The chain combines TRBV7-9 with TRBJ1-2, with D tentatively TRBD1 (5 bases). The CDR3 is 12 amino acids. Trimming cost V 2 bases and J 8 bases, with 9 bases left between them. Germline values: CDR1 SEHNR, CDR2 FQNEAQ (reference sequence). The CDR3 loop reads CASSLSGGGYTF. The CDR3 DNA reads TGTGCCAGCAGCTTATCCGGGGGAGGCTACACCTTC.

In nucleotides, the CDR3 is TGTGCCAGCACCCCCTCTGACACTGAAGCTTTCTTT. Protein product: CASTPSDTEAFF. This chain connects TRBV6-6 to TRBJ1-1; no clear D. The CDR3 extends over 12 amino acids. Germline-derived CDR1 and CDR2 are MNHNY and SVGAGI (reference sequence). Trimming removed 7 bases from V and 3 bases from J, with 9 bases in between.

The gene calls are TRBV18 and TRBJ2-7; D unresolved. CDR1 and CDR2 (germline): KGHSH, LQKENI. The CDR3 has 13 amino acids. V lost 2 bases to trimming and J lost 7 bases, with 12 bases between them. The CDR3 loop is CASSPSGYEEQYF. The CDR3 nucleotides are TGTGCCAGCTCACCATCAGGTTACGAGGAGCAGTACTTC. Combining the CDR3 with reference TRBV18 and TRBJ2-7 gives the whole variable domain NAGVMQNPRHLVRRRGQEARLRCSPMKGHSHVYWYRQLPEEGLKFMVYLQKENIIDESGMPKERFSAEFPKEGPSILRIQQVVRGDSAAYFCASSPSGYEEQYFGPGTRLTVT.

This clone showed up just a few times. The chain joins TRBV18 to TRBJ1-4, with D possibly matching TRBD1 (5 bases). Trimming shortened V by 3 bases and J by 2 bases, and 10 bases separated the two germline ends. Looked up from germline, CDR1 is KGHSH and CDR2 is LQKENI. This CDR3 is 15 amino acids long. Written as DNA, the CDR3 is TGTGCCAGCTCACCCCAGGGAATGACTAATGAAAAACTGTTTTTT. Encoded protein: CASSPQGMTNEKLFF.

This clone appeared once. The genes are TRBV7-7 and TRBJ2-2; 9 nucleotides line up with TRBD1. Germline CDR1 is SSHAT and CDR2 is FNYEAQ (reference sequence). The CDR3 runs to 15 residues. Trimming at V came to 8 bases and at J to 5 bases, leaving 9 bases not matched to a gene. The CDR3: CASGGGQGGTGELFF. DNA for the CDR3: TGTGCCAGCGGAGGGGGACAGGGAGGGACCGGGGAGCTGTTTTTT.

The gene calls are TRBV2 and TRBJ2-7; TRBD1 agrees at 10 bases. The V segment lost 3 bases and the J segment 5 bases; nucleotides outside the gene matches: 4. CDR3 length equals 14 residues. Germline CDR1 is SNHLY and CDR2 is FYNNEI. The DNA for the CDR3 is TGTGCCAGCAGTGATCCGACAGGGGGCAACGAGCAGTACTTC. It specifies CASSDPTGGNEQYF.

This clone was detected only a few times. The chain recombines TRBV2 with TRBJ1-1; no clear D. This CDR3 region has 13 residues. CDR1 and CDR2 from the germline V gene are SNHLY and FYNNEI. With 4 bases removed from V and 2 bases from J, the gap between germline ends came to 8 bases. The CDR3 region is CASSGEINTEAFF. The CDR3 region has the DNA TGTGCCAGCAGTGGGGAGATTAACACTGAAGCTTTCTTT.

This clone was seen a handful of times. V is TRBV9 and J is TRBJ2-4, with 8 nucleotides matching TRBD1. The CDR3 runs 15 residues. CDR1 is SGDLS, CDR2 YYNGEE, per germline. Losses at the gene ends were 0 bases for V and 8 bases for J; bases not matched to a gene: 7. In nucleotides, the CDR3 is TGTGCCAGCAGCGTAGGTGCAGGGGGCGTGGACATTCAGTACTTC. This translates into CASSVGAGGVDIQYF. Full variable domain (outside the CDR3, taken from reference TRBV9 and TRBJ2-4): DSGVTQTPKHLITATGQRVTLRCSPRSGDLSVYWYQQSLDQGLQFLIQYYNGEERAKGNILERFSAQQFPDLHSELNLSSLELGDSALYFCASSVGAGGVDIQYFGAGTRLSVL.

In its sample, this clone was seen a few times. The chain couples TRBV5-4 to TRBJ2-6, with D possibly being TRBD2 (7 bases). The germline V gene encodes CDR1 SGHNT and CDR2 YYREEE (reference sequence). This CDR3 spans 16 amino acids. Trimming shortened V by 2 bases and J by 1 base, and 10 bases separated the two germline ends. The CDR3 is CASSFGGQSGANVLTF. The CDR3 DNA reads as TGTGCCAGCAGCTTCGGGGGGCAATCTGGGGCCAACGTCCTGACTTTC.

This clone was detected once. The chain links TRBV5-1 to TRBJ2-5; 9 bases agree with TRBD1. The J call may be wrong; the DNA end is better matched by TRBJ2-7. The CDR3 consists of 13 residues. Per the germline V gene, CDR1 is SGHRS and CDR2 is YFSETQ. This CDR3 reads CASSWDRAYEQYF. In DNA, the CDR3 is TGCGCCAGCAGCTGGGACAGGGCCTACGAGCAGTACTTC.

The chain is built from TRBV5-1 and TRBJ1-4; D might be TRBD1 (6 bases). The CDR3 covers 14 residues. The V and J ends lost 0 bases and 4 bases respectively, with 7 bases between them. Germline loops: CDR1 SGHRS, CDR2 YFSETQ. The CDR3 protein is CASSLGTDNEKLFF. The CDR3 coding sequence is TGCGCCAGCAGCTTGGGGACAGATAATGAAAAACTGTTTTTT.

This clone was picked up one time. This chain connects TRBV5-4 to TRBJ1-1; 7 bases map to TRBD1. The germline gives CDR1 SGHNT, CDR2 YYREEE (reference sequence). This CDR3 spans 13 amino acids. After removal of 4 bases from V and 7 bases from J, the junction contained 7 bases not matched to a gene. The CDR3 bases are TGTGCCAGCAGCCCAGGGGGGCTGGGTGAAGCTTTCTTT. Translated, it gives CASSPGGLGEAFF.